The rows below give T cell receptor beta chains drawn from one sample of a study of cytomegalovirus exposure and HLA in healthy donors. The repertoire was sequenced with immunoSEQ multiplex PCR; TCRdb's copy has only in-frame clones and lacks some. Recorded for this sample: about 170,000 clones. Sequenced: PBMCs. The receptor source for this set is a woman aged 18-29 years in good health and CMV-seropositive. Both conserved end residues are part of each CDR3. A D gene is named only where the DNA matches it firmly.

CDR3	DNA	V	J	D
CASSTSGQGISTDTQYF	TGTGCCAGTAGTACCTCGGGACAGGGGATCAGCACAGATACGCAGTATTTT	TRBV19	TRBJ2-3	TRBD1
CASSLWLAGADTQYF	TGCGCCAGCAGCTTGTGGCTAGCGGGAGCAGATACGCAGTATTTT	TRBV5-1	TRBJ2-3	TRBD2
CASNFKGEKLFF	TGTGCCAGCAACTTCAAGGGGGAAAAACTGTTTTTT	TRBV5-8	TRBJ1-4	.
CAGGDKDLNTGELFF	TGTGCCGGGGGGGACAAGGATTTGAACACCGGGGAGCTGTTTTTT	TRBV6-9	TRBJ2-2	.
CASSQVATGGGPQHF	TGTGCCAGCAGCCAAGTGGCCACAGGGGGTGGGCCCCAGCATTTT	TRBV4-2	TRBJ1-5	TRBD1
CASSATTGHNYGYTF	TGTGCCAGCAGCGCCACGACAGGGCACAACTATGGCTACACCTTC	TRBV7-8	TRBJ1-2	TRBD1
CASSSSRDSVDTEAFF	TGCGCCAGCAGTTCCTCGAGGGATAGTGTGGACACTGAAGCTTTCTTT	TRBV10-1	TRBJ1-1	.
CASSGTGGTEAFF	TGCGCCAGCAGCGGGACAGGGGGTACTGAAGCTTTCTTT	TRBV5-1	TRBJ1-1	TRBD1
CASSYRNTGELFF	TGTGCCAGCAGTTACAGGAACACCGGGGAGCTGTTTTTT	TRBV27	TRBJ2-2	.
CASSSNQTRRTSSYEQYF	TGTGCCAGCAGTTCTAACCAGACCCGCCGGACATCCTCCTACGAGCAGTACTTC	TRBV7-8	TRBJ2-7	.